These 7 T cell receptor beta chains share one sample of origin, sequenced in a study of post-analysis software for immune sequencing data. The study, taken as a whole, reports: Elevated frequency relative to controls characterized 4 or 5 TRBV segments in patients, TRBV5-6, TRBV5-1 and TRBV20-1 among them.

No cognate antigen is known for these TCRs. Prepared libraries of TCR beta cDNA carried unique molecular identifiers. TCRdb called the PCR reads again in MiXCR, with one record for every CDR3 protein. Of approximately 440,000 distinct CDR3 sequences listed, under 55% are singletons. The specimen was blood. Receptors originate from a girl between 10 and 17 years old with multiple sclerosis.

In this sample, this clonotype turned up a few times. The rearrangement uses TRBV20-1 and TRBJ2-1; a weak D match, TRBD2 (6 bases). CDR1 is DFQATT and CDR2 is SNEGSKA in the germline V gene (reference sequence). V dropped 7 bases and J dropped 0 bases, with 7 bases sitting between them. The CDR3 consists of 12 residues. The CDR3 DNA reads TGCAGTGTAGCGGTCTCCTACAATGAGCAGTTCTTC. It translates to CSVAVSYNEQFF.

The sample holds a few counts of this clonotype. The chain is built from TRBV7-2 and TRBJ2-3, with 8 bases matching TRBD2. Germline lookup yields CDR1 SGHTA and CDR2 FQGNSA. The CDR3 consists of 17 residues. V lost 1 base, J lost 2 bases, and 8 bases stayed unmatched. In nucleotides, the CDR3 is TGTGCCAGCAGCTTAGGGCTCCTAGCGGGCTTCACAGATACGCAGTATTTT. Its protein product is CASSLGLLAGFTDTQYF.

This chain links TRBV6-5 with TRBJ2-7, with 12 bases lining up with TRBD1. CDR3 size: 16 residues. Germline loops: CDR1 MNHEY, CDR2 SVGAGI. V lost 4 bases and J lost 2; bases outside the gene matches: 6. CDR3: CASSFAGTGGPYEQYF. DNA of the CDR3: TGTGCCAGCAGTTTCGCCGGGACAGGGGGCCCCTACGAGCAGTACTTC.

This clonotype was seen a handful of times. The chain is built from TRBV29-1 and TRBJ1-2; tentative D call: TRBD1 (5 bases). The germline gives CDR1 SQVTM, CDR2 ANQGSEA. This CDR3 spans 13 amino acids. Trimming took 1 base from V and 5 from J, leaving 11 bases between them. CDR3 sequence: CSVEGGTAYGYTF. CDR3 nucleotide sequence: TGCAGCGTTGAAGGAGGGACGGCTTATGGCTACACCTTC.

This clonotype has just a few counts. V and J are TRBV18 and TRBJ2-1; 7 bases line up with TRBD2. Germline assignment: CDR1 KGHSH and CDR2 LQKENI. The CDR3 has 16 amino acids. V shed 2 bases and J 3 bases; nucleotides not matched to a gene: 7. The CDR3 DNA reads TGTGCCAGCTCACCAAGGCTCGGGGGGATCTACAATGAGCAGTTCTTC. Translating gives CASSPRLGGIYNEQFF.

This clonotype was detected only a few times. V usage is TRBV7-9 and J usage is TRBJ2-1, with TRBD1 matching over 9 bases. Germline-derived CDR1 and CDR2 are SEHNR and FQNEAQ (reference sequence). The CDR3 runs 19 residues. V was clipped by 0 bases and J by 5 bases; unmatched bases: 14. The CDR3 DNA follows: TGTGCCAGCAGCTTAGCCTTTCCTTCCGGGACAGGGATCAACAATGAGCAGTTCTTC. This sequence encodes CASSLAFPSGTGINNEQFF.

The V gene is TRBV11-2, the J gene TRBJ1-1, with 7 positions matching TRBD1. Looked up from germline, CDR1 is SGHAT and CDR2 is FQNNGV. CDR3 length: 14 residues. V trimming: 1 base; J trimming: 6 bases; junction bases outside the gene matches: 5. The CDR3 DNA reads TGTGCCAGCAGCTTAGGCACAGGGGTGTCTGAAGCTTTCTTT. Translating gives CASSLGTGVSEAFF.